Listed below are T cell receptor beta chains from one sample, sequenced in a study of cytomegalovirus exposure and HLA in healthy donors. Assay: immunoSEQ multiplex PCR; the TCRdb copy retains only in-frame clones and omits some. The data hold some 110,000 clones, with 60% to 70% observed a single time. The sample comprised PBMCs. The receptor source for this set is a woman aged 40-49 years in good health and CMV-seropositive. Each CDR3 is given with its conserved first and last residue. The D gene is left open where the match is weak. Clone size appears in some rows only: once, few, many, or a class for an expanded clone.

j_call | d_call | clone_size | cdr3_length | v_call | cdr3_nt | cdr3_aa
TRBJ2-7 | TRBD1 | few | 15 | TRBV28 | TGTGCCAGCAGTTTAAGGCGTCAGGGGGCTGCCGAGCAGTACTTC | CASSLRRQGAAEQYF
TRBJ1-2 | NA | once | 12 | TRBV4-2 | TGTGCCAGCAGTCAGGACAGCTATGGCTACACCTTC | CASSQDSYGYTF
TRBJ2-7 | NA | NA | 15 | TRBV15 | TGTGCCACCAGCAGAGAAGGGGACGCGGGAAACGAGCAGTACTTC | CATSREGDAGNEQYF
TRBJ2-1 | NA | NA | 15 | TRBV11-2 | TGTGCCAGCAGCTTGGTAGCGGTCTCCTACAATGAGCAGTTCTTC | CASSLVAVSYNEQFF
TRBJ1-4 | NA | few | 16 | TRBV19 | TGTGCCAGTGGGAGCCCCGGTGGGGACATGCCTGAAAAACTGTTTTTT | CASGSPGGDMPEKLFF
TRBJ2-5 | NA | NA | 14 | TRBV29-1 | TGCAGCGTTGACCGAGCGGGCCTCTTTGAGACCCAGTACTTC | CSVDRAGLFETQYF
TRBJ2-1 | TRBD2 | NA | 18 | TRBV19 | TGTGCCAGTAGTATGAATGGACTAGCGGGAGTGAACTACAATGAGCAGTTCTTC | CASSMNGLAGVNYNEQFF
TRBJ2-3 | TRBD2 | few | 15 | TRBV6-4 | TGTGCCAGCAGCGAGGTGGCTAGCGGGGGAGATACGCAGTATTTT | CASSEVASGGDTQYF
TRBJ1-5 | NA | NA | 15 | TRBV5-5 | TGTGCCAGCAGCTTGGTTCCCGGTAGCAATCAGCCCCAGCATTTT | CASSLVPGSNQPQHF
TRBJ1-2 | NA | NA | 12 | TRBV29-1 | TGCAGCGTTGGGCAGGGACTTAGTGGCTACACCTTC | CSVGQGLSGYTF
TRBJ2-7 | NA | NA | 12 | TRBV28 | TGTGCCAGCAGTGCAGGGGTTAGGGAGCAGTACTTC | CASSAGVREQYF
TRBJ1-5 | NA | NA | 12 | TRBV9 | TGTGCCAGCAGCGTTAGCTTGGAGGCCCAGCATTTT | CASSVSLEAQHF
TRBJ2-1 | TRBD2 | NA | 15 | TRBV7-9 | TGTGCCAGCAGCCCTAGCGGAGATGGGTACAATGAGCAGTTCTTC | CASSPSGDGYNEQFF
TRBJ2-1 | NA | NA | 13 | TRBV11-2 | TGTGCCAGCAGCCCTGTCCGGGACAATGAGCAGTTCTTC | CASSPVRDNEQFF
TRBJ1-1 | TRBD1 | few | 14 | TRBV11-1 | TGTGCCAGCAGCAACGACAGGGTTTTGACTGAAGCTTTCTTT | CASSNDRVLTEAFF
TRBJ2-5 | TRBD2 | NA | 15 | TRBV4-2 | TGTGCCAGCAGCCATACGGGGGGTATACAAGAGACCCAGTACTTC | CASSHTGGIQETQYF
TRBJ1-2 | TRBD1 | NA | 15 | TRBV6-6 | TGTGCCAGCAGAGCGGACAGGACCCAAAACTATGGCTACACCTTC | CASRADRTQNYGYTF
TRBJ1-1 | NA | few | 13 | TRBV5-4 | TGTGCCAGCAGCTTGGGAGGGAAGGCTGAAGCTTTCTTT | CASSLGGKAEAFF
TRBJ1-3 | TRBD1 | NA | 15 | TRBV7-9 | TGTGCCAGCAGCTTAGCGGGACAGTCAGGAAACACCATATATTTT | CASSLAGQSGNTIYF
TRBJ1-4 | TRBD1 | NA | 16 | TRBV10-3 | TGTGCCATCAGTGTGGGGACAGGGGGCGCTGAGGAAAAACTGTTTTTT | CAISVGTGGAEEKLFF
TRBJ2-1 | NA | NA | 17 | TRBV19 | TGTGCCAGTAGTACTCCGACCTACGCCGAGGATTACAATGAGCAGTTCTTC | CASSTPTYAEDYNEQFF
TRBJ2-7 | TRBD2 | NA | 13 | TRBV7-9 | TGTGCCAGCAGCTTAAGCGGGAGTAACGAGCAGTACTTC | CASSLSGSNEQYF
TRBJ2-7 | NA | NA | 13 | TRBV9 | TGTGCCAGCAGCCTAGGGGCAGTGGGCGAGCAGTACTTC | CASSLGAVGEQYF
TRBJ2-1 | NA | NA | 14 | TRBV5-1 | TGCGCCAGCAGCTTGGCATTAGCATCAAATGAGCAGTTCTTC | CASSLALASNEQFF
TRBJ2-7 | TRBD2 | NA | 13 | TRBV19 | TGTGCCAGTAGTATGACTAGCGGAAACGAGCAGTACTTC | CASSMTSGNEQYF
TRBJ2-7 | TRBD2 | NA | 15 | TRBV7-2 | TGTGCCAGCAGCTTAACGCGGGAGGGTTCCCACGAGCAGTACTTC | CASSLTREGSHEQYF
TRBJ1-2 | NA | few | 12 | TRBV28 | TGTGCCAGCAGGGCAGGATCCCCTCAGGACACCTTC | CASRAGSPQDTF
TRBJ1-2 | NA | NA | 15 | TRBV6-1 | TGTGCCAGCAGTGAAGCGAGGGCAGGGGCCTATGGCTACACCTTC | CASSEARAGAYGYTF
TRBJ1-6 | NA | NA | 13 | TRBV30 | TGTGCCTGGAGCCGGGACTTGTATTCACCCCTCCACTTT | CAWSRDLYSPLHF
TRBJ1-5 | NA | NA | 16 | TRBV4-2 | TGTGCCAGCATCCAGTCCCTATTAAGGAGTAATCAGCCCCAGCATTTT | CASIQSLLRSNQPQHF
TRBJ2-7 | TRBD2 | once | 15 | TRBV2 | TGTGCCAGCAGGATACGAGCGGGAGGGCCCTACGAGCAGTACTTC | CASRIRAGGPYEQYF
TRBJ2-5 | NA | once | 14 | TRBV27 | TGTGCCAGCAGTTTTGCACTCCCTCCCGAGACCCAGTACTTC | CASSFALPPETQYF
TRBJ2-5 | TRBD1 | few | 15 | TRBV7-9 | TGTGCCAGCAGCTTACGCGGGCGCAGGGGGGAGACCCAGTACTTC | CASSLRGRRGETQYF
TRBJ1-2 | NA | few | 11 | TRBV2 | TGTGCCAGCGCAGGGGACTATGGCTACACCTTC | CASAGDYGYTF
TRBJ2-1 | TRBD2 | NA | 16 | TRBV28 | TGTGCCAGCAGTTTATGGACGGCTAGCGGGAGGGGTGAGCAGTTCTTC | CASSLWTASGRGEQFF
TRBJ2-2 | TRBD1 | NA | 18 | TRBV9 | TGTGCCAGCAGCGTAGAGCGGGACAGGGGGGTACACACCGGGGAGCTGTTTTTT | CASSVERDRGVHTGELFF
TRBJ1-3 | NA | NA | 16 | TRBV19 | TGTGCCAGTAGTTCTCGGACAGCCGACACTGGAAACACCATATATTTT | CASSSRTADTGNTIYF
TRBJ1-1 | NA | few | 15 | TRBV5-1 | TGCGCCAGCAAGATTATTGGGGGGGTGTACACTGAAGCTTTCTTT | CASKIIGGVYTEAFF
TRBJ2-7 | NA | NA | 14 | TRBV11-2 | TGTGCCAGCAGCTCCCTGAAGGGGGACTACGAGCAGTACTTC | CASSSLKGDYEQYF
TRBJ2-5 | TRBD2 | NA | 13 | TRBV5-1 | TGCGCCAGCAGCTTGCCTAGCGGGGAGACCCAGTACTTC | CASSLPSGETQYF